This paragraph reports one TCR beta chain. Its antigen is not identified. Trimming cost V 3 bases and J 3 bases; bases outside gene matches: 2. This CDR3 spans 15 amino acids. Germline V gives CDR1 SNHLY, CDR2 FYNNEI. The entry originates in a study of cytomegalovirus exposure and HLA in healthy donors. Whole-study findings and limits: Several of the most significant clusters were apparently associated with common viral pathogens in a later analysis. In a later analysis, most CMV-associated TCR beta chains appeared HLA-restricted.

Use of 60 Vbeta and 13 Jbeta primers characterized the PCR. Here immunoSEQ multiplex PCR was the method, and the copy in TCRdb shows in-frame clones only, minus some. The top ten hold about 0.23% of the sample, which has hundreds of thousands of clones, roughly 80% seen once. The rearrangement uses TRBV2 and TRBJ2-2; 9 bases align to TRBD2. The sequenced material came from PBMCs. This clonotype was sampled from a girl under 10 years old in good health and CMV-seronegative. The CDR3 DNA follows: TGTGCCAGCAGTGAGGCTAGCGGGGACACCGGGGAGCTGTTTTTT. Residues: CASSEASGDTGELFF.